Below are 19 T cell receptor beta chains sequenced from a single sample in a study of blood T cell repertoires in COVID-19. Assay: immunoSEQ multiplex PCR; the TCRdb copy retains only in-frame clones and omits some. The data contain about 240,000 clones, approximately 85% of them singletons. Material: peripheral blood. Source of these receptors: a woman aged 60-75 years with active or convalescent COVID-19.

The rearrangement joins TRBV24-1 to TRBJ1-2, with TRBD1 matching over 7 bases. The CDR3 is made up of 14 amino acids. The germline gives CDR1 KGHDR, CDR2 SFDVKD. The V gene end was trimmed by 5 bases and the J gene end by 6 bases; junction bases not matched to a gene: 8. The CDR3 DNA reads TGTGCCACCAGTGCAGGGGGACGGCAGAATGGCTACACCTTC. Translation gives CATSAGGRQNGYTF.

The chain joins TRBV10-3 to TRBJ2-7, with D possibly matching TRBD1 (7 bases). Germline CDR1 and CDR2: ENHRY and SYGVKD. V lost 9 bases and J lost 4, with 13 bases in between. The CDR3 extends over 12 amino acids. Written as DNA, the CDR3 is TGTGCCATTTCTCCAGGGGGGTACGAGCAGTACTTC. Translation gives CAISPGGYEQYF.

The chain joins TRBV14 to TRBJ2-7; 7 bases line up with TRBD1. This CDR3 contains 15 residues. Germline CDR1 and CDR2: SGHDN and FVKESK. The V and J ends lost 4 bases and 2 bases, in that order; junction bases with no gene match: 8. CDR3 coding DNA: TGTGCCAGCAGCCGCAACCGGGACAGTACCTACGAGCAGTACTTC. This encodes CASSRNRDSTYEQYF. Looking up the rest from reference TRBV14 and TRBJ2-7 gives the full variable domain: EAGVTQFPSHSVIEKGQTVTLRCDPISGHDNLYWYRRVMGKEIKFLLHFVKESKQDESGMPNNRFLAERTGGTYSTLKVQPAELEDSGVYFCASSRNRDSTYEQYFGPGTRLTVT.

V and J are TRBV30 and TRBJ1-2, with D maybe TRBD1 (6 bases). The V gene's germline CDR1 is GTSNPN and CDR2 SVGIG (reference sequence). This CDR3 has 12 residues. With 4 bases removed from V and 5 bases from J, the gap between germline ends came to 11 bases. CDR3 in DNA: TGTGCCTGGACCCCGGACAGTTATGGCTACACCTTC. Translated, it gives CAWTPDSYGYTF.

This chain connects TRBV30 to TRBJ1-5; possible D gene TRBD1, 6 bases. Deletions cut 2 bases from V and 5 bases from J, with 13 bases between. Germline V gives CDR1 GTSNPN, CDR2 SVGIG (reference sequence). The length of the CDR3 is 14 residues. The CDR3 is CAWSTQGGHQPQHF. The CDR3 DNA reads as TGTGCCTGGAGTACACAGGGTGGCCATCAGCCCCAGCATTTT.

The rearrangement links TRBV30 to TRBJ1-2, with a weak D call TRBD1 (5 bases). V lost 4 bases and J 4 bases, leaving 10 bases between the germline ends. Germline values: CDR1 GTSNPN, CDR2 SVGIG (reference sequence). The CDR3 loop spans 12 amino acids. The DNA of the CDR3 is TGTGCCTGGACTATTACAGGCTATGGCTACACCTTC. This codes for CAWTITGYGYTF.

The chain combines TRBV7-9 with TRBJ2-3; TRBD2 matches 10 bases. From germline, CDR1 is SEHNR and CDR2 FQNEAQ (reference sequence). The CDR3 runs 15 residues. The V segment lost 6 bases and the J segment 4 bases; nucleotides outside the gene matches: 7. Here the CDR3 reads CASSRQRGGPDTQYF. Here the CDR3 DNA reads TGTGCCAGCAGTCGTCAGCGGGGGGGACCAGATACGCAGTATTTT. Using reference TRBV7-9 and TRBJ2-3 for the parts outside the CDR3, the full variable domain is DTGVSQNPRHKITKRGQNVTFRCDPISEHNRLYWYRQTLGQGPEFLTYFQNEAQLEKSRLLSDRFSAERPKGSFSTLEIQRTEQGDSAMYLCASSRQRGGPDTQYFGPGTRLTVL.

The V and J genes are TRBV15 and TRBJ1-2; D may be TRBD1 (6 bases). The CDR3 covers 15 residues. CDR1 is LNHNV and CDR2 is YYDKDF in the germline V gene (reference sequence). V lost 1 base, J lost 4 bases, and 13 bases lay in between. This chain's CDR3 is CATSRAGQSRYGYTF. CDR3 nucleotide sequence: TGTGCCACCAGCAGAGCCGGACAGTCCCGCTATGGCTACACCTTC. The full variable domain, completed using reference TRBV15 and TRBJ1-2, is DAMVIQNPRYQVTQFGKPVTLSCSQTLNHNVMYWYQQKSSQAPKLLFHYYDKDFNNEADTPDNFQSRRPNTSFCFLDIRSPGLGDTAMYLCATSRAGQSRYGYTFGSGTRLTVV.

CDR3 sequence: CASSMARASSYQPQHF. The CDR3, as DNA: TGTGCCAGTAGTATGGCCCGAGCCTCTAGCTACCAGCCCCAGCATTTT. This chain links TRBV19 with TRBJ1-5; D is ambiguous. The V gene's germline CDR1 is LNHDA and CDR2 SQIVND (reference sequence). Trimming left V 3 bases short and J 7 bases short, with 19 bases between. This CDR3 has 16 amino acids.

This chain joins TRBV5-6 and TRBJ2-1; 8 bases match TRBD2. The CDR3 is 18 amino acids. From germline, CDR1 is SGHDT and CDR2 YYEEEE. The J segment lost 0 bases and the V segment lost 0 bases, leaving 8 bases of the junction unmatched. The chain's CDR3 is CASSLASGGVFSYNEQFF. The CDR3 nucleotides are TGTGCCAGCAGCTTGGCAAGCGGGGGCGTCTTCTCCTACAATGAGCAGTTCTTC.

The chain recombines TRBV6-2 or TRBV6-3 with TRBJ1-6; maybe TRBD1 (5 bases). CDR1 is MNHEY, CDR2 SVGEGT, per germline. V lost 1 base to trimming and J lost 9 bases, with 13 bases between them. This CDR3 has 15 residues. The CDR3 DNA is TGTGCCAGCAGTTACTTATCGGGGGAGAGTTCACCCCTCCACTTT. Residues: CASSYLSGESSPLHF.

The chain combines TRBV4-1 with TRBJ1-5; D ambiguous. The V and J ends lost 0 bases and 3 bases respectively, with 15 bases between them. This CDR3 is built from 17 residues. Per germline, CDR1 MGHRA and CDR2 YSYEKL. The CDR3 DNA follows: TGCGCCAGCAGCCAAGAAGGCGGAGTGTACGTCAATCAGCCCCAGCATTTT. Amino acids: CASSQEGGVYVNQPQHF.

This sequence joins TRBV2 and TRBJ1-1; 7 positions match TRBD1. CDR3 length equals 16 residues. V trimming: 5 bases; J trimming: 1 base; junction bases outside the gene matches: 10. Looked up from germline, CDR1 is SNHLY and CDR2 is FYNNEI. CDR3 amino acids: CASSNNRAGGNTEAFF. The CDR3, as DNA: TGTGCCAGCAGTAATAACAGGGCAGGGGGGAACACTGAAGCTTTCTTT. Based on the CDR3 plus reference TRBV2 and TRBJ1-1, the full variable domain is EPEVTQTPSHQVTQMGQEVILRCVPISNHLYFYWYRQILGQKVEFLVSFYNNEISEKSEIFDDQFSVERPDGSNFTLKIRSTKLEDSAMYFCASSNNRAGGNTEAFFGQGTRLTVV.

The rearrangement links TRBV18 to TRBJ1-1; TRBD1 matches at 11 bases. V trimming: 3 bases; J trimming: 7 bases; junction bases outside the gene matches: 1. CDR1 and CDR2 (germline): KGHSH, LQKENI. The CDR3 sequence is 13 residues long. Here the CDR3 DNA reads TGTGCCAGCTCACCCGGGACAGGGGGTGAAGCTTTCTTT. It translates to CASSPGTGGEAFF.

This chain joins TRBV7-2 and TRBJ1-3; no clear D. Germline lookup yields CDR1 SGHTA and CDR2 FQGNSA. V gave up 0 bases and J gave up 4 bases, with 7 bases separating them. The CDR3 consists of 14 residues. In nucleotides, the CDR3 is TGTGCCAGCAGCTTAGCGACAAACGGAAACACCATATATTTT. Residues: CASSLATNGNTIYF.

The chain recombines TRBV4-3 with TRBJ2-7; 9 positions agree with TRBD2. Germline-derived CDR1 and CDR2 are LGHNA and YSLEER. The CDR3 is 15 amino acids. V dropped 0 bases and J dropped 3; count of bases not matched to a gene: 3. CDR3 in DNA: TGCGCCAGCAGCCAAGAGCTAGCGGGATTCTACGAGCAGTACTTC. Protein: CASSQELAGFYEQYF.

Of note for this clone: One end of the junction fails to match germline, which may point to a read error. CDR3 amino acids: CSVEGTSGGTRETQYF. CDR3 DNA sequence: TGCAGCGTGGAAGGGACTAGCGGGGGGACCCGGGAGACCCAGTACTTC. This rearrangement joins TRBV29-1 to TRBJ2-5, with 15 bases lining up with TRBD2. Germline V gene data show CDR1 as SQVTM and CDR2 as ANQGSEA. The CDR3 contains 16 residues.

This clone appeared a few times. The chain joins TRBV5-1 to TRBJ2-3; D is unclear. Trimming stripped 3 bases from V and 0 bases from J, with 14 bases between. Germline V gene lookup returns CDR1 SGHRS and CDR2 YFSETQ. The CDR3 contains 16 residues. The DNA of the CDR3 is TGCGCCAGCAGCTACCCCCGGGTGGGTAGCACAGATACGCAGTATTTT. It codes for CASSYPRVGSTDTQYF.

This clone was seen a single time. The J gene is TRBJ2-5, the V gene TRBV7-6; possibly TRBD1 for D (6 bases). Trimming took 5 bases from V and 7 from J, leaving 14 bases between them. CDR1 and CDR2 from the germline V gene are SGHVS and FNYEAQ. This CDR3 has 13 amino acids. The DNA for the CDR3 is TGTGCCAGCAGCGCCGGACAGTGGGGGACCCAGTACTTC. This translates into CASSAGQWGTQYF.